The 17 T cell receptor beta chains given below trace back to one sample, sequenced in a study of T cell responses to AZD1222 COVID-19 vaccine. Generated by immunoSEQ multiplex PCR, the TCRdb table keeps only in-frame clones and is missing some. The data show about 140,000 clones, approximately 92% seen once. Sequencing used peripheral blood, obtained on day 0 of AZD1222 vaccination. The source is an adult in good health.

V gene TRBV27 combines with J gene TRBJ1-1; D gene uncertain. V was shortened by 5 bases and J by 8 bases, with 15 bases between the two germline ends. The germline V gene encodes CDR1 MNHEY and CDR2 SMNVEV (reference sequence). The CDR3 has 13 amino acids. The CDR3: CASSNPRIQEAFF. CDR3 DNA: TGTGCCAGCAGTAACCCCCGGATACAAGAAGCTTTCTTT.

Of note for this clone: A junction end diverges from the germline sequence, so it may reflect a read error. The chain is built from TRBV7-7 and TRBJ2-1; D perhaps matches TRBD2 (5 bases). This CDR3 is 15 amino acids long. Germline V gene data show CDR1 as SSHAT and CDR2 as FNYEAQ (reference sequence). For the CDR3, the DNA is TGTGCTAGCAGCTTAGCACTAGTAGAGTACAATGAGCAGTTCTTC. This sequence encodes CASSLALVEYNEQFF.

V usage is TRBV15 and J usage is TRBJ2-3; 7 bases match TRBD2. The CDR3 is 15 amino acids. The germline V gene has CDR1 LNHNV and CDR2 YYDKDF (reference sequence). The trim removed 2 bases at V and 0 bases at J, leaving 2 bases unmatched. As DNA, the CDR3 is TGTGCCACCAGCAGACTAGCGGAAAGCACAGATACGCAGTATTTT. Its protein is CATSRLAESTDTQYF.

J is TRBJ1-2 and V is TRBV4-2; a possible D gene is TRBD1 (6 bases). This CDR3 is 16 amino acids long. Trimming took 1 base from V and 0 from J, leaving 12 bases between them. Germline assignment: CDR1 LGHNA and CDR2 YNFKEQ. The CDR3 coding sequence is TGTGCCAGCAGCCAAGGCGGGGGGGCAGCTAACTATGGCTACACCTTC. Its translation: CASSQGGGAANYGYTF.

The V call is TRBV9, the J call TRBJ2-3, with TRBD2 matching over 7 bases. This CDR3 has 15 residues. Germline CDR1 reads SGDLS; CDR2 reads YYNGEE. The ends lost 3 bases at V and 4 bases at J; junction bases unmatched: 8. The CDR3 DNA sequence: TGTGCCAGCAGCGACCGGACTAGATCGGCAGATACGCAGTATTTT. Translated: CASSDRTRSADTQYF.

This chain joins TRBV2 and TRBJ2-7; D tentatively fits TRBD1 or TRBD2 (6 bases each). V was trimmed by 7 bases and J by 2 bases, leaving 15 bases between them. Looked up from germline, CDR1 is SNHLY and CDR2 is FYNNEI. This CDR3 comprises 14 residues. The CDR3 loop reads CASNTEGVTYEQYF. The CDR3 DNA follows: TGTGCCAGCAATACGGAGGGGGTAACCTACGAGCAGTACTTC. Filled out from reference TRBV2 and TRBJ2-7, the complete variable domain reads EPEVTQTPSHQVTQMGQEVILRCVPISNHLYFYWYRQILGQKVEFLVSFYNNEISEKSEIFDDQFSVERPDGSNFTLKIRSTKLEDSAMYFCASNTEGVTYEQYFGPGTRLTVT.

The CDR3 loop is CASSYLAGYEQYF. The CDR3, as DNA: TGTGCCAGCAGTTACCTCGCGGGATACGAGCAGTACTTC. The chain is built from TRBV6-5 and TRBJ2-7, with a weak D call TRBD2 (6 bases). The V and J ends lost 2 bases and 4 bases respectively, with 9 bases between them. In germline, CDR1 is MNHEY, CDR2 SVGAGI. The CDR3 length is 13 residues.

Note on this clone: Other DNA sequences in the same sample also yield this CDR3. This chain joins TRBV7-8 and TRBJ1-1, with a possible D match to TRBD1 (5 bases). The CDR3 spans 14 residues. Trimming took 2 bases from V and 0 from J, leaving 7 bases between them. Germline-derived CDR1 and CDR2 are SGHVS and FQNEAQ. As DNA, the CDR3 is TGTGCCAGCAGCTTAACAGGTATGAACACTGAAGCTTTCTTT. It is translated as CASSLTGMNTEAFF.

In its sample, this clone was seen a few times. The chain employs TRBV10-1 and TRBJ1-2; weak D call: TRBD1 (6 bases). The germline V and J ends were trimmed by 4 bases and 6 bases, with 12 bases remaining between them. Germline V CDR1 and CDR2: WNHNN, SYGVQD (reference sequence). This CDR3 is built from 13 residues. The CDR3 loop reads CASSGGAGDGYTF. In nucleotides, the CDR3 is TGCGCCAGCAGTGGCGGGGCAGGGGATGGCTACACCTTC.

The chain is built from TRBV24-1 and TRBJ2-1, with D possibly being TRBD2 (5 bases). Trimming left V 4 bases short and J 10 bases short, with 16 bases between. CDR1 is KGHDR, CDR2 SFDVKD, per germline. The CDR3 sequence is 14 residues long. The CDR3 spells CATSDPNGIVEQFF. The CDR3 DNA sequence: TGTGCCACCAGTGACCCAAACGGGATCGTCGAGCAGTTCTTC.

The chain carries TRBV28 and TRBJ1-5, with D possibly being TRBD1 (6 bases). Germline V gives CDR1 MDHEN, CDR2 SYDVKM. The CDR3 contains 15 residues. V was trimmed by 6 bases and J by 3 bases, leaving 15 bases between them. The CDR3 DNA follows: TGTGCCAGCAGCGACCCCACGGGGGCCAATCAGCCCCAGCATTTT. Its translation: CASSDPTGANQPQHF.

J is TRBJ2-7 and V is TRBV5-1; 9 nucleotides align to TRBD1. The germline CDR1 and CDR2 sequences are SGHRS and YFSETQ. V lost 4 bases, J lost 3 bases, and 5 bases stayed unmatched. CDR3 length: 14 residues. The CDR3: CASSAQGQGYEQYF. Here the CDR3 DNA reads TGCGCCAGCAGCGCCCAGGGACAGGGCTACGAGCAGTACTTC.

J is TRBJ1-2 and V is TRBV4-1; D remains ambiguous. This CDR3 has 15 amino acids. V lost 0 bases, J lost 0 bases, and 8 bases lay in between. CDR1 MGHRA and CDR2 YSYEKL come from the germline V gene. CDR3 sequence: CASSQESSPNYGYTF. For the CDR3, the DNA is TGCGCCAGCAGCCAAGAGTCCAGTCCTAACTATGGCTACACCTTC.

The V call is TRBV24-1, the J call TRBJ2-2; no reliable D call. Germline V lookup: CDR1 KGHDR, CDR2 SFDVKD. The CDR3 is made up of 16 amino acids. V shed 4 bases and J shed 5 bases, with 16 bases lying between them. In DNA, the CDR3 is TGTGCCACCAGTGACCCGACGGTTCAAAATACCGGGGAGCTGTTTTTT. Its protein is CATSDPTVQNTGELFF.

The genes are TRBV7-9 and TRBJ2-1; 8 nucleotides align to TRBD2. The germline V gene encodes CDR1 SEHNR and CDR2 FQNEAQ (reference sequence). Trimming took 5 bases from V and 6 from J; bases not matched to a gene: 3. The CDR3 has 13 residues. The chain's CDR3 is CASSPAGANEQFF. The CDR3 nucleotides are TGTGCCAGCAGCCCAGCGGGAGCCAATGAGCAGTTCTTC.

V gene TRBV5-1 combines with J gene TRBJ1-1, with 8 bases lining up with TRBD1. Losses at the gene ends were 5 bases for V and 5 bases for J; bases not matched to a gene: 14. There are 16 residues in the CDR3. CDR1 is SGHRS and CDR2 is YFSETQ in the germline V gene. The CDR3: CASSWNRLQGATEAFF. In nucleotides, the CDR3 is TGCGCCAGCAGTTGGAATCGTCTCCAGGGGGCGACTGAAGCTTTCTTT.

V and J are TRBV3-1 (or the pseudogene TRBV3-2) and TRBJ2-7; no clear D. The V end was cut by 0 bases, the J end by 3 bases, with 9 bases between. The CDR3 consists of 14 residues. Germline V gives CDR1 LGHDT, CDR2 YNNKEL (reference sequence). The CDR3 loop is CASSQDEGNYEQYF. The CDR3 nucleotides read TGTGCCAGCAGCCAAGATGAAGGGAACTACGAGCAGTACTTC.